The subject of this entry is one TCR beta chain. This clone was found once. Its antigen is not yet known. The sample holds no much larger clone one base away, and base qualities are not on file. The source of the sample is a study of blood T cell repertoires in COVID-19 (dated by TCRdb to 2020 to 2022). In terms of the full investigation: Samples from collaborators originated in the United States, Italy and Spain and spanned both the acute and convalescent phases of COVID-19. A de-identified subject ID, COVID-19 status, age in years and sex were almost always included in the sample metadata. The material from the prospective study consisted of cDNA or gDNA derived from T cells, B-cell-depleted T cells, or PBMCs. Samples came from the ongoing ImmuneRACE study (first 160 participants) plus 1,254 subjects from 6 global collaborators. The repertoires were made available in a free public database intended to serve as a resource for research on the immune response to SARS-CoV-2. Where available, HLA class I and class II types were taken from metadata supplied by the sample provider and were not determined by assay-based typing. Deeply sampled blood TCRbeta repertoires from subjects exposed to, actively infected with, or recovered from COVID-19 were included in the dataset.

TCRbeta CDR3 regions were amplified from genomic DNA by means of the immunoSEQ Assay, a bias-controlled multiplex PCR. On the authors' methods: The number of nucleated cells in each sample was estimated from the amplification of reference gene primers within the assay. Sequence reads were collapsed and filtered to measure the absolute abundance of every unique TCRbeta CDR3 rearrangement. Productive Simpson clonality was computed per sample as the square root of Simpson's diversity index over productive rearrangements. TCRdb took over this immuneACCESS table, retaining in-frame rearrangements with V and J assigned. Such tables are incomplete; in checked studies, under half of the missing clones stem from an unresolved V gene, and the remainder is unexplained. D and trimming were read from the DNA, whereas the V and J calls and clone size are those reported in that table. A total of roughly 200,000 clones appear in this sample, roughly 90% of them only once. Of the sample, 1.7% is held by the ten largest clones.

What the work shows at the level of the full study, not this receptor alone: The quantity of clinical and demographic metadata differed by source and by participant and was supplied without curation.

CDR3 length: 12 amino acids, cysteine to phenylalanine. The entry retains the CDR3 DNA only, 36 bases that are in frame from base 1. In the germline V gene, CDR1 corresponds to MDHEN and CDR2 to SYDVKM. V loses 3 bases, J loses 14 bases, and the germline ends lie 13 bases apart. Collaborating institutions collected whole blood in K2EDTA tubes following their own protocols. For TCRbeta analysis, collaborator samples were shipped as frozen whole blood, as isolated PBMCs, or as DNA extracted from either sample type. The source of this sequence is a man in his sixties or seventies with acute or convalescent COVID-19. The chain employs TRBV28 and TRBJ1-4; no D gene can be assigned with confidence. Sequencing input: peripheral blood. In nucleotide form, the sequence is TGTGCCAGCAGTTTGAAAAAAGCCGGGCTGTTTTTT. Its translation reads: CASSLKKAGLFF.